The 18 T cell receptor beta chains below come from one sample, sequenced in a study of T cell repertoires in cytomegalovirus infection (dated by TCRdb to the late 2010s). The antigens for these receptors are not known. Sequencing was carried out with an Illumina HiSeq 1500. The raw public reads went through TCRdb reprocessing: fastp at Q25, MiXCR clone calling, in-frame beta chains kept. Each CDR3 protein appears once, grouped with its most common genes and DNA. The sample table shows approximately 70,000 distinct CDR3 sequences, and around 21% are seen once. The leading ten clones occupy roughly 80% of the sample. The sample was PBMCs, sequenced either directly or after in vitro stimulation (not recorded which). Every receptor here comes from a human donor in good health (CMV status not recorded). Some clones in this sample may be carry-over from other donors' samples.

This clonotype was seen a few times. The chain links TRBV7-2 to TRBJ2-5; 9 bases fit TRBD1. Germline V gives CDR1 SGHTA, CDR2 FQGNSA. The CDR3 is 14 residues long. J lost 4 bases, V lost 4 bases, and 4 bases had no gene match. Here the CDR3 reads CASSSGQGTETQYF. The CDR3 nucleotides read TGTGCCAGCAGCTCCGGACAGGGGACAGAGACCCAGTACTTC.

DNA of the CDR3: TGTGCCAGCAGTGGGGGGACAGTCTCCTACGAGCAGTACGTC. This gives the protein CASSGGTVSYEQYV. The chain recombines TRBV2 with TRBJ2-7; 7 nucleotides align to TRBD1. Per the germline V gene, CDR1 is SNHLY and CDR2 is FYNNEI. V dropped 4 bases and J dropped 0; count of bases not matched to a gene: 3. This CDR3 is built from 14 residues.

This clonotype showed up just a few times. CDR3 nucleotide sequence: TGTGCCAGCAGTTTTTTTGCGCGGGAGTCCTACAATGAGCAGTTCTTC. It translates to CASSFFARESYNEQFF. The V and J genes are TRBV12-3 or TRBV12-4 and TRBJ2-1; TRBD2 matches at 7 bases. Trimming cost V 3 bases and J 1 base; bases outside gene matches: 6. This CDR3 has 16 residues.

The CDR3 nucleotides are TGCGCCAGCAGCGTGTCGGGACTAGAGACCAATGAGCAGTTCTTC. This sequence encodes CASSVSGLETNEQFF. This chain links TRBV5-1 with TRBJ2-1; 8 bases map to TRBD2. With V trimmed by 4 bases and J by 6 bases, 9 bases remained unmatched. The V gene's germline CDR1 is SGHRS and CDR2 YFSETQ. This CDR3 has 15 residues.

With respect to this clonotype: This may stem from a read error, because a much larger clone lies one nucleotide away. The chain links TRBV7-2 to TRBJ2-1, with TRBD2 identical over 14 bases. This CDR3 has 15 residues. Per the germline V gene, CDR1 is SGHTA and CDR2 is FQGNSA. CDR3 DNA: TGTGCCAGCAGCAGAGGACTAGCGGGAGGCTATGAGCAGATCTTC. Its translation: CASSRGLAGGYEQIF.

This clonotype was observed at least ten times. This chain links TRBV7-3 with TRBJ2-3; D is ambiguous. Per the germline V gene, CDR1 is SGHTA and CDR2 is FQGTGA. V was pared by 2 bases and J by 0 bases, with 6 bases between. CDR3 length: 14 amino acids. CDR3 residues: CASSLDPSTDTQYF. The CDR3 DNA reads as TGTGCCAGCAGCTTAGACCCCAGCACAGATACGCAGTATTTT.

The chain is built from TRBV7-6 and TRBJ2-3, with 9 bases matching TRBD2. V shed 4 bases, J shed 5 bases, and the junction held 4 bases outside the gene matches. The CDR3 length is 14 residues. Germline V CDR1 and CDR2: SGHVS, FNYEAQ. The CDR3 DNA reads TGTGCCAGCAGCTCGGGACTAGCCAGAGATACGCAGTATTTT. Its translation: CASSSGLARDTQYF.

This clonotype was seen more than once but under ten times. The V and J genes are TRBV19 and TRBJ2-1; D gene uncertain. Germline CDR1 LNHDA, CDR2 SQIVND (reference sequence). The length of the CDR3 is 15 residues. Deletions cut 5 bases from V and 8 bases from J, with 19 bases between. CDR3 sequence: CASSLSLRLNDEQFF. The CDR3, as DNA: TGTGCCAGTAGTCTATCTCTACGCCTGAATGATGAGCAGTTCTTC. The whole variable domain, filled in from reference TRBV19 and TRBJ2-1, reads DGGITQSPKYLFRKEGQNVTLSCEQNLNHDAMYWYRQDPGQGLRLIYYSQIVNDFQKGDIAEGYSVSREKKESFPLTVTSAQKNPTAFYLCASSLSLRLNDEQFFGPGTRLTVL.

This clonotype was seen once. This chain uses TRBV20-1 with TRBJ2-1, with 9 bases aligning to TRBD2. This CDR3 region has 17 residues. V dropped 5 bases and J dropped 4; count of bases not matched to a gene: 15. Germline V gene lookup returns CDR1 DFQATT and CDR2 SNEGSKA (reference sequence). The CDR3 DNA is TGCAGTGCTCCCGGCCCCCTAGCGGGGAATAAATACAATGAGCAGTTCTTC. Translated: CSAPGPLAGNKYNEQFF.

For the CDR3, the DNA is TGCAGCGTTCGGGTGGGGGCGAATTCACCCCTCCACTTT. Residues: CSVRVGANSPLHF. This rearrangement joins TRBV29-1 to TRBJ1-6; possibly TRBD1 for D (6 bases). The germline V and J ends were trimmed by 5 bases and 7 bases, with 12 bases remaining between them. In germline, CDR1 is SQVTM, CDR2 ANQGSEA. CDR3 length equals 13 residues.

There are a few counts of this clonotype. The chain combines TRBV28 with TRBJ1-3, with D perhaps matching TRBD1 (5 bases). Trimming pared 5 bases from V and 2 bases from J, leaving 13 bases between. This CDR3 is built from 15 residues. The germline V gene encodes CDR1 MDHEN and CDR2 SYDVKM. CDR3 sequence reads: CASSPHGTAGNTIYF. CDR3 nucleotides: TGTGCCAGCAGTCCTCACGGGACGGCTGGAAACACCATATATTTT.

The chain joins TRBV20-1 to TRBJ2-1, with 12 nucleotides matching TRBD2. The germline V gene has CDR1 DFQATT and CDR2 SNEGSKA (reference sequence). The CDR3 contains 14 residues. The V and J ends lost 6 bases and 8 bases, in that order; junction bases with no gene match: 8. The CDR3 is CSAMTSGRFYEQFF. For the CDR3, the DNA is TGCAGTGCGATGACTAGCGGGAGATTCTATGAGCAGTTCTTC.

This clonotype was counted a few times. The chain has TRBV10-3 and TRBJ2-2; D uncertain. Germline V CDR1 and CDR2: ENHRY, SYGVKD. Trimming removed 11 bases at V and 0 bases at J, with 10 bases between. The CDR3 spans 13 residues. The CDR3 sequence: CAAAVANTGELFF. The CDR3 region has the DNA TGTGCCGCGGCGGTGGCGAACACCGGGGAGCTGTTTTTT.

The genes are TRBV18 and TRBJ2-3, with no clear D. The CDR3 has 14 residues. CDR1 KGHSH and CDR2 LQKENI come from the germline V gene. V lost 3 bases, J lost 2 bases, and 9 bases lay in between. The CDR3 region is CASSPPSATDTQYF. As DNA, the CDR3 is TGTGCCAGCTCACCGCCGAGCGCCACAGATACGCAGTATTTT.

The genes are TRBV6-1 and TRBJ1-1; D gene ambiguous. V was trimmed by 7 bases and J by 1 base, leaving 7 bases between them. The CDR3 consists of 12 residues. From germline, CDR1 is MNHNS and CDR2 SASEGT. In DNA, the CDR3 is TGTGCCAGCACGAGGTCGAACACTGAAGCTTTCTTT. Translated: CASTRSNTEAFF.

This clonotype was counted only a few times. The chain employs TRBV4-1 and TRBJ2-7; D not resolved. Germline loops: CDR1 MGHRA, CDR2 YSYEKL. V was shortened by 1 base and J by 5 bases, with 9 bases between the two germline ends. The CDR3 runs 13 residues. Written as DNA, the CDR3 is TGCGCCAGCAGCCAAGGATTTGGGAACGAGCAGTACTTC. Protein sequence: CASSQGFGNEQYF.

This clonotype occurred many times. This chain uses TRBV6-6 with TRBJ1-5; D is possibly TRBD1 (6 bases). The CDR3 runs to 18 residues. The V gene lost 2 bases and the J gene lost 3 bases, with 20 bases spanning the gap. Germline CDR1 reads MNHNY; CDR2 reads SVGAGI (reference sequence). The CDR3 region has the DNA TGTGCCAGCAGTTACCCGAACGCGGGGGCTTCATACAATCAGCCCCAGCATTTT. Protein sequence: CASSYPNAGASYNQPQHF.

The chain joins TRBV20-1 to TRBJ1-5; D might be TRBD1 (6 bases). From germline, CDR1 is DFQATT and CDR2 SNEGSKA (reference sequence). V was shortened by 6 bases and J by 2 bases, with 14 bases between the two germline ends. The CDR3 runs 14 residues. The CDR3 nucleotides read TGCAGTGCAACAGGGATGAGAGGCAATCAGCCCCAGCATTTT. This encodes CSATGMRGNQPQHF.